The 5 T cell receptor beta chains reported below all come from one sample, sequenced in a study of T cell changes during pregnancy in multiple sclerosis. Produced via immunoSEQ multiplex PCR; TCRdb's table is partial and in-frame only. The data contain 35,000 to 50,000 clones, about 90% of them singletons. The sample was CD4+ T cells from peripheral blood mononuclear cells, taken after pregnancy. Every receptor here comes from a female donor in good health, enrolled as a control in a pregnancy study.

This clone was seen just once. The chain employs TRBV5-4 and TRBJ2-2; 9 bases line up with TRBD2. The germline CDR1 and CDR2 sequences are SGHNT and YYREEE (reference sequence). CDR3 length: 15 amino acids. Trimming at V came to 1 base and at J to 8 bases, leaving 6 bases not matched to a gene. The CDR3 loop reads CASSLKLAGSGELFF. The CDR3 region has the DNA TGTGCCAGCAGCTTGAAACTAGCGGGTTCTGGGGAGCTGTTTTTT.

The count of this clone is one. The chain combines TRBV7-2 with TRBJ2-3; maybe TRBD2 (5 bases). V was clipped by 7 bases and J by 4 bases, with 15 bases between them. The V gene's germline CDR1 is SGHTA and CDR2 FQGNSA. This CDR3 contains 14 residues. The CDR3 spells CASTRRRVSDTQYF. CDR3 bases: TGTGCCAGCACCCGAAGGCGGGTATCAGATACGCAGTATTTT.

This clone was detected once. The chain couples TRBV4-2 to TRBJ2-3; 12 bases line up with TRBD2. After removal of 1 base from V and 6 bases from J, the junction contained 8 bases not matched to a gene. The CDR3 length is 17 residues. CDR1 LGHNA and CDR2 YNFKEQ come from the germline V gene. The CDR3 bases are TGTGCCAGCAGCCAAGGGCTAGCGGGGGGGCGGCCGGATACGCAGTATTTT. Protein: CASSQGLAGGRPDTQYF.

The genes are TRBV9 and TRBJ1-1; unclear D gene. The V gene lost 4 bases and the J gene lost 7 bases, with 11 bases spanning the gap. Germline CDR1 is SGDLS and CDR2 is YYNGEE. The CDR3 consists of 12 residues. CDR3 DNA: TGTGCCAGCAGCTCAAGGGAGGGTGAAGCTTTCTTT. This gives the protein CASSSREGEAFF. Filled out from reference TRBV9 and TRBJ1-1, the complete variable domain reads DSGVTQTPKHLITATGQRVTLRCSPRSGDLSVYWYQQSLDQGLQFLIQYYNGEERAKGNILERFSAQQFPDLHSELNLSSLELGDSALYFCASSSREGEAFFGQGTRLTVV.

V gene TRBV5-1 combines with J gene TRBJ2-7, with D tentatively TRBD1 (5 bases). V lost 0 bases and J 6 bases, leaving 7 bases between the germline ends. The CDR3 is made up of 12 amino acids. The germline V gene encodes CDR1 SGHRS and CDR2 YFSETQ. CDR3 bases: TGCGCCAGCAGCTTGGCAGGGCGCGAGCAGTACTTC. Its translation: CASSLAGREQYF.